This T cell receptor (beta chain) was sequenced during a study of graft-versus-host responses after intestinal transplantation. CDR3 size: 13 residues. CDR1 and CDR2 from the germline V gene are WSHSY and SAAADI. V lost 8 bases to trimming and J lost 5 bases, with 13 bases between them. Plating combined some 200,000 CFSE-labeled responder cells with some 200,000 irradiated, violet-dye-labeled stimulator cells. Upon completion of the reaction, proliferating CFSE-low responders, both CD3+CD4+ and CD3+CD8+, were sorted. Concerning this clone: One base away lies a much larger clone, so this may be a sequencing read error.

Generated by immunoSEQ multiplex PCR, the TCRdb table keeps only in-frame clones and is missing some. The profile shows approximately 5,500 clones, roughly 29% of them singletons. The J gene is TRBJ1-5, the V gene TRBV10-2; tentative D call: TRBD1 (5 bases). This clonotype was obtained from a human patient who was an organ donor for intestinal transplantation. The sample here was alloreactive CD4+ T cells from a mixed lymphocyte reaction culture, taken before transplantation. The subset: CFSE-low proliferating T cells sorted from roughly six-day pre-transplant mixed lymphocyte reaction (GvH or HvG direction). The CDR3 is CASCGGVDQPQHF. In DNA, the CDR3 is TGCGCCAGCTGTGGGGGGGTAGATCAGCCCCAGCATTTT.